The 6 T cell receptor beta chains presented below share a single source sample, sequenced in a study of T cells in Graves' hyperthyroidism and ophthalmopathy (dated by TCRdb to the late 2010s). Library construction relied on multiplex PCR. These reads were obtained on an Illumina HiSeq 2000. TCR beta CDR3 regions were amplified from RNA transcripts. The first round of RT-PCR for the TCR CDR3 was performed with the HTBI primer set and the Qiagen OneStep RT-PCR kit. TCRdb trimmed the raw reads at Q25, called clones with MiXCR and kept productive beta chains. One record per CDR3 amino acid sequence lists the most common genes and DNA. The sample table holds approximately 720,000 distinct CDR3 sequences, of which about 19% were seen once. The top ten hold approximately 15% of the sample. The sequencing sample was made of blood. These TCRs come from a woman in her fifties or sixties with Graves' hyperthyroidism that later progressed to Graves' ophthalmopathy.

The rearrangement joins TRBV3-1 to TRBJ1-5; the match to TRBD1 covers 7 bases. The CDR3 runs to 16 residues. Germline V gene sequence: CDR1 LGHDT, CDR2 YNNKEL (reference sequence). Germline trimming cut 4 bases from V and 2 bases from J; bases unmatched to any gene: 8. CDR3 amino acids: CASSLRGQGGNQPQHF. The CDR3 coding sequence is TGTGCCAGCAGCCTCAGAGGCCAGGGGGGCAATCAGCCCCAGCATTTT. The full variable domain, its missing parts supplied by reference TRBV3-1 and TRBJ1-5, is DTAVSQTPKYLVTQMGNDKSIKCEQNLGHDTMYWYKQDSKKFLKIMFSYNNKELIINETVPNRFSPKSPDKAHLNLHINSLELGDSAVYFCASSLRGQGGNQPQHFGDGTRLSIL.

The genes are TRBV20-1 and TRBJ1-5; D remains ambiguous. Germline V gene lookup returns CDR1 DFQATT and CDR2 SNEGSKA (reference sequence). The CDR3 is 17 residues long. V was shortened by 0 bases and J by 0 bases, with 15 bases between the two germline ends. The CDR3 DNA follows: TGCAGTGCTAGAGATGACCCCCTCGGGAATAGCAATCAGCCCCAGCATTTT. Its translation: CSARDDPLGNSNQPQHF.

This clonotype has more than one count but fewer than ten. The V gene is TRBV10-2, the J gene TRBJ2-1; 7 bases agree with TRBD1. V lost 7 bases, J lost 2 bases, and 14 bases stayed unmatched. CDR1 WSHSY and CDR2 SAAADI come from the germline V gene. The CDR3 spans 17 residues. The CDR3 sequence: CASTPETGRVPYNEQFF. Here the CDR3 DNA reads TGCGCCAGCACCCCAGAGACAGGGAGAGTCCCCTACAATGAGCAGTTCTTC.

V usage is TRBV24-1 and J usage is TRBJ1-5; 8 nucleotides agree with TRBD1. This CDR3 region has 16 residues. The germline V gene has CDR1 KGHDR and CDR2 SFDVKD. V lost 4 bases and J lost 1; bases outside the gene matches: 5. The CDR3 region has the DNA TGTGCCACCAGTGACCCCAGGGGGCCGAGCAATCAGCCCCAGCATTTT. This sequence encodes CATSDPRGPSNQPQHF.

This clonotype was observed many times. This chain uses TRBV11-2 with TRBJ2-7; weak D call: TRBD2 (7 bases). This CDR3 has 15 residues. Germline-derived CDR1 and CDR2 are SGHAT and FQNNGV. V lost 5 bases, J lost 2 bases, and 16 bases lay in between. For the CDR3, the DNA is TGTGCCAGCAGCGCTAGGGGGGGGGCCCCCTACGAGCAGTACTTC. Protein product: CASSARGGAPYEQYF.

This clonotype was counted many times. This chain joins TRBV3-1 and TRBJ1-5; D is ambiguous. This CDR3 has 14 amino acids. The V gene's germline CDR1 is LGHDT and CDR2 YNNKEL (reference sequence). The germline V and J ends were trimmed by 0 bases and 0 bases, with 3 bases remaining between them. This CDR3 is CASSQDHSNQPQHF. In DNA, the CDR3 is TGTGCCAGCAGCCAAGATCATAGCAATCAGCCCCAGCATTTT.